Presented here are 26 T cell receptor beta chains from one specimen sequenced in a study of blood T cell repertoires in COVID-19. Assay: immunoSEQ multiplex PCR; the TCRdb copy retains only in-frame clones and omits some. The sample consists of approximately 150,000 clones, over 75% of them appearing once. Sample: peripheral blood. Receptors originate from a man in his 70s with acute or convalescent COVID-19.

The chain carries TRBV6-5 and TRBJ1-1; the D gene is possibly TRBD1 (6 bases). The CDR3 runs to 15 residues. CDR1 and CDR2 (germline): MNHEY, SVGAGI. With 5 bases removed from V and 5 bases from J, the gap between germline ends came to 18 bases. The DNA of the CDR3 is TGTGCCAGCAGTCACAAAAGGGGGGGCCTTACTGAAGCTTTCTTT. Protein: CASSHKRGGLTEAFF.

This chain joins TRBV6-5 and TRBJ1-3; no clear D gene. The CDR3 spans 15 residues. Per the germline V gene, CDR1 is MNHEY and CDR2 is SVGAGI. V shed 6 bases and J shed 0 bases, with 12 bases lying between them. The CDR3 loop is CASSLYTASGNTIYF. For the CDR3, the DNA is TGTGCCAGCAGCCTTTACACCGCCTCTGGAAACACCATATATTTT.

CDR3 DNA sequence: TGTGCCAGCAGCTTCCAGACAAGCAACACTGAAGCTTTCTTT. This sequence encodes CASSFQTSNTEAFF. V and J are TRBV11-2 and TRBJ1-1; D ambiguous. The CDR3 length is 14 residues. V was cut by 3 bases and J by 2 bases, with 10 bases left in between. Germline V lookup: CDR1 SGHAT, CDR2 FQNNGV.

This rearrangement joins TRBV2 to TRBJ2-5; TRBD1 might be the D (5 bases). With 6 bases removed from V and 2 bases from J, the gap between germline ends came to 16 bases. Germline CDR1 is SNHLY and CDR2 is FYNNEI. The CDR3 runs to 15 residues. The CDR3 region is CASSRPGYRQETQYF. DNA of the CDR3: TGTGCCAGCAGCCGACCAGGGTACAGGCAAGAGACCCAGTACTTC.

The chain links TRBV19 to TRBJ1-5; no reliable D call. Germline CDR1 and CDR2: LNHDA and SQIVND (reference sequence). The V end lost 3 bases, the J end lost 7 bases, and 10 bases lay between the germline ends. The CDR3 runs to 13 residues. CDR3 nucleotide sequence: TGTGCCAGTAGTATGTCGAGGTACCAGCCCCAGCATTTT. Protein product: CASSMSRYQPQHF.

This clone was observed a few times. The rearrangement uses TRBV4-1 and TRBJ1-4, with unresolved D. There are 15 residues in the CDR3. Germline V gene lookup returns CDR1 MGHRA and CDR2 YSYEKL. V lost 0 bases, J lost 5 bases, and 10 bases lay in between. CDR3 sequence: CASSQDQALNEKLFF. CDR3 bases: TGCGCCAGCAGCCAAGATCAGGCCTTAAATGAAAAACTGTTTTTT.

V usage is TRBV28 and J usage is TRBJ2-4, with 8 nucleotides matching TRBD2. This CDR3 is 16 amino acids long. Losses at the gene ends were 6 bases for V and 0 bases for J; bases not matched to a gene: 7. Germline lookup yields CDR1 MDHEN and CDR2 SYDVKM. CDR3 bases: TGTGCCAGCAGCCAACTAGCGGTCAGAGCCAAAAACATTCAGTACTTC. Its protein product is CASSQLAVRAKNIQYF.

This CDR3 is CSASRGTLYNEQFF. DNA of the CDR3: TGCAGTGCTAGTCGAGGGACACTTTACAATGAGCAGTTCTTC. The rearrangement joins TRBV20-1 to TRBJ2-1, with a tentative D call TRBD1 (6 bases). Looked up from germline, CDR1 is DFQATT and CDR2 is SNEGSKA (reference sequence). CDR3 length: 14 residues. V gave up 3 bases and J gave up 4 bases, with 13 bases separating them.

The rearrangement joins TRBV9 to TRBJ1-2, with 7 bases matching TRBD1. The J segment lost 6 bases and the V segment lost 0 bases, leaving 8 bases of the junction unmatched. There are 15 residues in the CDR3. From germline, CDR1 is SGDLS and CDR2 YYNGEE. DNA for the CDR3: TGTGCCAGCAGCGTAGAGTCCCAGGGGGTAGATGGCTACACCTTC. Protein: CASSVESQGVDGYTF.

The table lists this clone with many counts. The genes are TRBV5-8 and TRBJ1-6, with TRBD1 matching 9 bases. CDR3 size: 15 residues. With V trimmed by 4 bases and J by 8 bases, 7 bases remained unmatched. The germline CDR1 and CDR2 sequences are SGHTS and YDEGEE. CDR3 amino acids: CASSITDRGYSPLHF. CDR3 in DNA: TGTGCCAGCAGCATAACGGACAGGGGTTATTCACCCCTCCACTTT. Full variable domain (rest looked up from reference TRBV5-8 and TRBJ1-6): EAGVTQSPTHLIKTRGQQATLRCSPISGHTSVYWYQQALGLGLQFLLWYDEGEERNRGNFPPRFSGRQFPNYSSELNVNALELEDSALYLCASSITDRGYSPLHFGNGTRLTVT.

This rearrangement joins TRBV5-5 to TRBJ2-3; D remains unclear. This CDR3 has 15 residues. V lost 2 bases, J lost 2 bases, and 12 bases lay in between. Germline values: CDR1 SGHKS, CDR2 YYEKEE (reference sequence). The CDR3 DNA reads as TGTGCCAGCAGCTTAATCGTCCTAAACACAGATACGCAGTATTTT. It translates to CASSLIVLNTDTQYF.

V and J are TRBV10-3 and TRBJ2-1, with D maybe TRBD1 (5 bases). From germline, CDR1 is ENHRY and CDR2 SYGVKD. Trimming took off 5 bases at V and 1 base at J, with 15 bases between the two ends. The CDR3 is 16 residues long. The CDR3 region has the DNA TGTGCCATCAGTAACATAGGGGCGGTTTCCTACAATGAGCAGTTCTTC. Translating it yields CAISNIGAVSYNEQFF.

This sequence joins TRBV11-1 and TRBJ2-5; 7 bases match TRBD1. The CDR3 contains 15 residues. Trimming at V came to 5 bases and at J to 2 bases, leaving 8 bases not matched to a gene. Germline loops: CDR1 SGHAT, CDR2 FQDESV (reference sequence). In DNA form, the CDR3 reads TGTGCCAGCAGCCCCAGGACAGGCATACAAGAGACCCAGTACTTC. It yields the protein CASSPRTGIQETQYF.

The CDR3 region has the DNA TGTGCCAGCAGGGGGACAGTAGGGAACACTGAAGCTTTCTTT. As protein: CASRGTVGNTEAFF. This sequence joins TRBV6-5 and TRBJ1-1, with TRBD1 identical over 7 bases. The CDR3 covers 14 residues. From germline, CDR1 is MNHEY and CDR2 SVGAGI. The junction had 5 bases not matched to a gene; V was cut back by 6 bases and J by 1 base.

This chain links TRBV12-3 or TRBV12-4 with TRBJ1-2; D is ambiguous. The CDR3 is 12 amino acids. The V end was cut by 8 bases, the J end by 4 bases, with 11 bases between. The DNA of the CDR3 is TGTGCCAGCGCTCCCGGGTCCTATGGCTACACCTTC. It yields the protein CASAPGSYGYTF.

This chain connects TRBV5-4 to TRBJ2-2; the match to TRBD2 covers 15 bases. The CDR3 spans 18 residues. Per the germline V gene, CDR1 is SGHNT and CDR2 is YYREEE (reference sequence). The J segment lost 5 bases and the V segment lost 0 bases, leaving 5 bases of the junction unmatched. The CDR3 here is CASSLGTSGRAGTGELFF. The CDR3 DNA sequence: TGTGCCAGCAGCTTGGGGACTAGCGGGAGGGCCGGGACCGGGGAGCTGTTTTTT.

Details on this clone: This sample includes further DNA sequences coding for the same CDR3. The chain combines TRBV5-1 with TRBJ2-2, with 8 bases identical to TRBD1. The CDR3 consists of 14 residues. The J segment lost 5 bases and the V segment lost 1 base, leaving 1 base of the junction unmatched. Germline CDR1 is SGHRS and CDR2 is YFSETQ. CDR3 residues: CASSLTGGTGELFF. CDR3 in DNA: TGCGCCAGCAGCTTGACAGGGGGGACCGGGGAGCTGTTTTTT.

The rearrangement links TRBV6-5 to TRBJ1-2; TRBD1 agrees at 7 bases. From germline, CDR1 is MNHEY and CDR2 SVGAGI. The junction had 8 bases not matched to a gene; V was cut back by 7 bases and J by 0 bases. The CDR3 contains 15 residues. The CDR3 loop is CASTSGTDTNYGYTF. In DNA, the CDR3 is TGTGCCAGCACCTCCGGGACAGACACTAACTATGGCTACACCTTC.

The chain recombines TRBV28 with TRBJ1-5; no definite D call. This CDR3 spans 15 amino acids. Trimming took 2 bases from V and 0 from J, leaving 8 bases between them. Germline CDR1 and CDR2: MDHEN and SYDVKM. CDR3 nucleotide sequence: TGTGCCAGCAGTTTAGGCCAGTATAGCAATCAGCCCCAGCATTTT. It specifies CASSLGQYSNQPQHF. The full variable domain, in which reference TRBV28 and TRBJ1-5 provide the parts outside the CDR3, is DVKVTQSSRYLVKRTGEKVFLECVQDMDHENMFWYRQDPGLGLRLIYFSYDVKMKEKGDIPEGYSVSREKKERFSLILESASTNQTSMYLCASSLGQYSNQPQHFGDGTRLSIL.

This chain connects TRBV5-4 to TRBJ1-2, with 8 bases matching TRBD1. Germline values: CDR1 SGHNT, CDR2 YYREEE (reference sequence). The trim removed 4 bases at V and 9 bases at J, leaving 14 bases unmatched. This CDR3 spans 15 amino acids. As DNA, the CDR3 is TGTGCCAGCAGCCACTCAGTCTTGGACAGGGATCGCTACACCTTC. Translated, it gives CASSHSVLDRDRYTF. The whole variable domain, remainder taken from reference TRBV5-4 and TRBJ1-2, is ETGVTQSPTHLIKTRGQQVTLRCSSQSGHNTVSWYQQALGQGPQFIFQYYREEENGRGNFPPRFSGLQFPNYSSELNVNALELDDSALYLCASSHSVLDRDRYTFGSGTRLTVV.

This chain links TRBV5-6 with TRBJ2-1; no definite D call. The length of the CDR3 is 13 residues. CDR1 and CDR2 (germline): SGHDT, YYEEEE. V dropped 2 bases and J dropped 6 bases, with 9 bases sitting between them. CDR3 in amino acids: CASSLRGLNEQFF. CDR3 nucleotide sequence: TGTGCCAGCAGCTTACGAGGTCTCAATGAGCAGTTCTTC.

The rearrangement joins TRBV11-2 to TRBJ2-7; 9 positions match TRBD1. Germline V lookup: CDR1 SGHAT, CDR2 FQNNGV. The CDR3 consists of 15 residues. V was clipped by 2 bases and J by 5 bases; unmatched bases: 7. The CDR3 region is CASSLYGTGSNEQYF. The CDR3 bases are TGTGCCAGCAGCTTATACGGGACAGGGTCCAACGAGCAGTACTTC.

The chain recombines TRBV6-1 with TRBJ2-1, with 8 bases matching TRBD2. The germline V gene encodes CDR1 MNHNS and CDR2 SASEGT. V shed 0 bases and J 7 bases; nucleotides not matched to a gene: 8. CDR3 size: 16 residues. CDR3 DNA sequence: TGTGCCAGCAGTGAAGCTGTCGGGGGGGCCTGGAATGAGCAGTTCTTC. Amino acid sequence: CASSEAVGGAWNEQFF.

CDR3 in DNA: TGTGCCAGCAGCCAAAGACAGGGTGAAGCTTTCTTT. Translating gives CASSQRQGEAFF. The genes are TRBV3-1 (or the pseudogene TRBV3-2) and TRBJ1-1, with 7 positions matching TRBD1. Germline values: CDR1 LGHDT, CDR2 YNNKEL (reference sequence). The V and J ends lost 2 bases and 7 bases, in that order; junction bases with no gene match: 1. This CDR3 is 12 amino acids long.

This chain joins TRBV18 and TRBJ1-1; 10 positions agree with TRBD1. CDR3 length: 14 residues. The germline CDR1 and CDR2 sequences are KGHSH and LQKENI. J was trimmed by 3 bases and V by 6 bases; bases with no gene match: 4. CDR3 sequence reads: CASSAGQGHTEAFF. CDR3 sequence (DNA): TGTGCCAGCTCGGCGGGACAGGGGCACACTGAAGCTTTCTTT.

The V call is TRBV6-5, the J call TRBJ1-2, with D unclear. The CDR3 runs 12 residues. Per the germline V gene, CDR1 is MNHEY and CDR2 is SVGAGI. Trimming stripped 11 bases from V and 2 bases from J, with 12 bases between. Written as DNA, the CDR3 is TGTGCCGGCCAGAGAGGGAACTATGGCTACACCTTC. Its protein product is CAGQRGNYGYTF.